Below, one T cell receptor (beta chain) is given with its context. Data came from immunoSEQ multiplex PCR; TCRdb stores just in-frame clones and leaves some out. The table includes 300,000 to 350,000 clones, about nine tenths detected once. The data stem from a study of blood T cell repertoires in COVID-19. Study as a whole: PBMCs, B-cell-depleted T cells, or T cells provided the cDNA or gDNA that made up the material.

The sample taken for sequencing was peripheral blood. This TCR derives from a woman aged 70-85 years with COVID-19, enrolled during active disease.

This CDR3 is CASRDRVRGYTF. The CDR3, as DNA: TGTGCCAGCAGGGACAGGGTTCGGGGCTACACCTTC. J is TRBJ1-2 and V is TRBV28, with 8 positions matching TRBD1. Germline loops: CDR1 MDHEN, CDR2 SYDVKM. CDR3 size: 12 residues. J was trimmed by 8 bases and V by 6 bases; bases with no gene match: 5.